One sample yielded the 16 T cell receptor beta chains listed below, sequenced in a study of T cell responses to AZD1222 COVID-19 vaccine. Data came from immunoSEQ multiplex PCR; TCRdb stores just in-frame clones and leaves some out. The table records around 110,000 clones, approximately 85% of them present only once. The sample in question was peripheral blood, obtained on day 0 of MenACWY control vaccination. The source of these receptors is an adult in good health.

The V gene is TRBV7-9, the J gene TRBJ1-2, with a weak D call TRBD1 (5 bases). CDR1 SEHNR and CDR2 FQNEAQ come from the germline V gene (reference sequence). This CDR3 region has 13 residues. V was clipped by 5 bases and J by 5 bases, with 12 bases between them. The CDR3 DNA sequence: TGTGCCAGCAGCAAAGAGGGGAAATATGGCTACACCTTC. Its translation: CASSKEGKYGYTF.

The V call is TRBV28, the J call TRBJ1-1, with D uncertain. Trimming removed 3 bases at V and 1 base at J, with 6 bases between. The germline V gene has CDR1 MDHEN and CDR2 SYDVKM. This CDR3 region has 13 residues. The CDR3 nucleotides are TGTGCCAGCAGTTTCAGTCCGAACACTGAAGCTTTCTTT. It codes for CASSFSPNTEAFF.

This CDR3 reads CASSLQYRDTQYF. The CDR3 nucleotides read TGCGCCAGCAGCTTGCAGTACCGAGATACGCAGTATTTT. V gene TRBV5-1 combines with J gene TRBJ2-3; D not certain. CDR3 size: 13 residues. Germline lookup yields CDR1 SGHRS and CDR2 YFSETQ. Deletions cut 1 base from V and 5 bases from J, with 8 bases between.

The CDR3 DNA is TGCGCCAGCAGTGAGTCTTTCCGTGGGGATACGCAGTATTTT. Its translation: CASSESFRGDTQYF. This rearrangement joins TRBV10-2 to TRBJ2-3, with D unresolved. This CDR3 is built from 14 residues. The V end was cut by 0 bases, the J end by 6 bases, with 10 bases between. Germline V gene sequence: CDR1 WSHSY, CDR2 SAAADI.

The chain couples TRBV14 to TRBJ2-5, with D uncertain. V was shortened by 0 bases and J by 7 bases, with 9 bases between the two germline ends. The germline V gene encodes CDR1 SGHDN and CDR2 FVKESK. The CDR3 consists of 13 residues. The chain's CDR3 is CASSQDPLGTQYF. CDR3 nucleotides: TGTGCCAGCAGCCAAGACCCGCTAGGGACCCAGTACTTC.

This clone was counted once. The chain carries TRBV10-3 and TRBJ1-1, with 9 nucleotides matching TRBD1. Germline CDR1 ENHRY, CDR2 SYGVKD. The CDR3 runs to 13 residues. V lost 3 bases and J lost 7; bases outside the gene matches: 3. The CDR3 here is CAISDGQGYEAFF. The DNA of the CDR3 is TGTGCCATCAGTGACGGACAGGGGTATGAAGCTTTCTTT.

The J gene is TRBJ1-2, the V gene TRBV28, with a possible D match to TRBD1 (5 bases). Germline CDR1 reads MDHEN; CDR2 reads SYDVKM. Trimming pared 3 bases from V and 4 bases from J, leaving 24 bases between. This CDR3 is 18 amino acids long. CDR3 DNA sequence: TGTGCCAGCAGTTTGTCGGGGCAACTAATAAACAAACCCTATGGCTACACCTTC. Its protein is CASSLSGQLINKPYGYTF.

This clone was picked up a small number of times. The rearrangement uses TRBV10-2 and TRBJ1-1; perhaps TRBD1 as D (5 bases). Trimming took 2 bases from V and 4 from J, leaving 8 bases between them. CDR3 length: 13 residues. Germline V gene sequence: CDR1 WSHSY, CDR2 SAAADI. The CDR3 loop is CASSEGDVTEAFF. The CDR3, as DNA: TGCGCCAGCAGTGAGGGGGACGTCACTGAAGCTTTCTTT.

The V and J genes are TRBV23-1 and TRBJ2-7; D perhaps matches TRBD1 (6 bases). TRBV23-1 is an ORF, and what it does is uncertain. The CDR3 runs 14 residues. V dropped 0 bases and J dropped 3 bases, with 9 bases sitting between them. This CDR3 is CASSQSSGVYEQYF. Here the CDR3 DNA reads TGCGCCAGCAGTCAATCTTCAGGGGTCTACGAGCAGTACTTC.

The rearrangement links TRBV15 to TRBJ1-1; the D gene is possibly TRBD1 (6 bases). The CDR3 spans 15 residues. Trimming cost V 0 bases and J 1 base, with 9 bases left between them. The germline V gene encodes CDR1 LNHNV and CDR2 YYDKDF (reference sequence). The CDR3 coding sequence is TGTGCCACCAGCAGAGAGGCAGGGGCGAACACTGAAGCTTTCTTT. It codes for CATSREAGANTEAFF.

This chain uses TRBV24-1 with TRBJ2-7, with D perhaps TRBD1 or TRBD2 (6 bases each). The V gene's germline CDR1 is KGHDR and CDR2 SFDVKD. The length of the CDR3 is 11 residues. Trimming shortened V by 12 bases and J by 6 bases, and 14 bases separated the two germline ends. The DNA for the CDR3 is TGTGCCCCCGGAGGGGGGAGCGAGCAGTACTTC. It is translated as CAPGGGSEQYF.

This clone was seen only once. The rearrangement links TRBV18 to TRBJ1-5; tentative D call: TRBD1 (6 bases). The CDR3 contains 15 residues. V lost 3 bases to trimming and J lost 2 bases, with 11 bases between them. Germline loops: CDR1 KGHSH, CDR2 LQKENI. The CDR3 DNA is TGTGCCAGCTCACCGGCGACAGGAGGCAATCAGCCCCAGCATTTT. Its protein is CASSPATGGNQPQHF. Full variable domain (rest looked up from reference TRBV18 and TRBJ1-5): NAGVMQNPRHLVRRRGQEARLRCSPMKGHSHVYWYRQLPEEGLKFMVYLQKENIIDESGMPKERFSAEFPKEGPSILRIQQVVRGDSAAYFCASSPATGGNQPQHFGDGTRLSIL.

The V call is TRBV7-2, the J call TRBJ2-1, with D tentatively TRBD1 or TRBD2 (7 bases each). The germline V gene has CDR1 SGHTA and CDR2 FQGNSA. The CDR3 contains 13 residues. The V end lost 6 bases, the J end lost 6 bases, and 12 bases lay between the germline ends. Here the CDR3 DNA reads TGTGCCAGCAGTACAGGGGAGGGCAATGAGCAGTTCTTC. It specifies CASSTGEGNEQFF.

CDR3 in amino acids: CASSDREWGYTF. Written as DNA, the CDR3 is TGTGCCAGTAGTGACAGAGAGTGGGGCTACACCTTC. The rearrangement uses TRBV19 and TRBJ1-2; D perhaps matches TRBD1 (5 bases). V shed 5 bases and J shed 8 bases, with 12 bases lying between them. The germline gives CDR1 LNHDA, CDR2 SQIVND (reference sequence). This CDR3 contains 12 residues.

This rearrangement joins TRBV28 to TRBJ1-2; D uncertain. Germline V gene sequence: CDR1 MDHEN, CDR2 SYDVKM. This CDR3 comprises 19 residues. The ends were cut back, 5 bases at V and 1 base at J, with 26 bases in the middle. The CDR3 protein is CASSTPKLAVPILNYGYTF. In nucleotides, the CDR3 is TGTGCCAGCAGTACCCCCAAACTGGCCGTACCAATACTTAACTATGGCTACACCTTC.

This sequence joins TRBV30 and TRBJ1-5; 8 bases map to TRBD1. The germline gives CDR1 GTSNPN, CDR2 SVGIG (reference sequence). The CDR3 spans 13 residues. V lost 1 base to trimming and J lost 6 bases; unmatched junction nucleotides: 2. CDR3 sequence (DNA): TGTGCCTGGAGTGGAACAGGGGGTCAGCCCCAGCATTTT. Protein sequence: CAWSGTGGQPQHF. The full variable domain, in which reference TRBV30 and TRBJ1-5 provide the parts outside the CDR3, is SQTIHQWPATLVQPVGSPLSLECTVEGTSNPNLYWYRQAAGRGLQLLFYSVGIGQISSEVPQNLSASRPQDRQFILSSKKLLLSDSGFYLCAWSGTGGQPQHFGDGTRLSIL.